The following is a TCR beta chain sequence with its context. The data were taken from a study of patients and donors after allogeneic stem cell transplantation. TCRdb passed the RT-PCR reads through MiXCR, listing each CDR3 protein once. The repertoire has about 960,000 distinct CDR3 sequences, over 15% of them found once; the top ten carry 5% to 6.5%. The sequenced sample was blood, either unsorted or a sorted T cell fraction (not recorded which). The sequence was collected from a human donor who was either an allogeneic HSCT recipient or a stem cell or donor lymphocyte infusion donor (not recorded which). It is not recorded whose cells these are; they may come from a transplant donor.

CDR3 amino acids: CASSYYPPSSSGNTIYF. The CDR3 nucleotides are TGTGCCAGCAGTTACTATCCACCATCGAGCTCTGGAAACACCATATATTTT. J is TRBJ1-3 and V is TRBV6-5, with D hard to call. Between the trimmed V and J ends, which lost 1 base and 0 bases, there was a span of 13 bases. This CDR3 has 17 amino acids. CDR1 and CDR2 (germline): MNHEY, SVGAGI.